The TCR beta chain described here comes from a study of T cell responses to AZD1222 COVID-19 vaccine. Study-level points and caveats: The number of AZD1222 recipients seropositive at baseline was only five or six. White British people made up most donors, females outnumbered males, and clonal diversity was possibly underestimated.

Libraries were prepared by immunoSEQ multiplex PCR; TCRdb keeps only in-frame clonotypes and omits some of them. The sample records about 140,000 clones, under 95% being singletons. With regard to this clone: Its target is unknown.

This TCR derives from an adult in good health. The source was peripheral blood, collected on day 0 of AZD1222 vaccination.

The CDR3 is CSARDWRGAFF. CDR3 bases: TGCAGTGCTAGAGATTGGCGAGGAGCTTTCTTT. V and J are TRBV20-1 and TRBJ1-1, with D hard to call. The CDR3 totals 11 residues. V gave up 0 bases and J gave up 10 bases, with 9 bases separating them. CDR1 is DFQATT, CDR2 SNEGSKA, per germline (reference sequence).